This T cell receptor (beta chain) is drawn from a study of blood T cell repertoires in COVID-19. Across the whole study: Donors in the United States, Italy and Spain gave samples during acute or convalescent COVID-19. T cells, B-cell-depleted T cells, or PBMCs supplied cDNA or gDNA.

This CDR3 has 14 residues. Unmatched junction bases numbered 11, after V lost 5 bases and J lost 7 bases. In germline, CDR1 is GTSNPN, CDR2 SVGIG (reference sequence). Some clones are missing from TCRdb's copy, which holds only in-frame ones; the method was immunoSEQ multiplex PCR. In the table there are fewer than 100,000 clones, around 80% of which are singletons. Sequenced input: peripheral blood. The rearrangement links TRBV30 to TRBJ1-2; 9 nucleotides align to TRBD1. This receptor was identified in a woman between 50 and 59 years old with acute or convalescent COVID-19. For the CDR3, the DNA is TGTGCCTGGGACCGGGACAGGGCTTCGGGTGGCTACACCTTC. It is translated as CAWDRDRASGGYTF.